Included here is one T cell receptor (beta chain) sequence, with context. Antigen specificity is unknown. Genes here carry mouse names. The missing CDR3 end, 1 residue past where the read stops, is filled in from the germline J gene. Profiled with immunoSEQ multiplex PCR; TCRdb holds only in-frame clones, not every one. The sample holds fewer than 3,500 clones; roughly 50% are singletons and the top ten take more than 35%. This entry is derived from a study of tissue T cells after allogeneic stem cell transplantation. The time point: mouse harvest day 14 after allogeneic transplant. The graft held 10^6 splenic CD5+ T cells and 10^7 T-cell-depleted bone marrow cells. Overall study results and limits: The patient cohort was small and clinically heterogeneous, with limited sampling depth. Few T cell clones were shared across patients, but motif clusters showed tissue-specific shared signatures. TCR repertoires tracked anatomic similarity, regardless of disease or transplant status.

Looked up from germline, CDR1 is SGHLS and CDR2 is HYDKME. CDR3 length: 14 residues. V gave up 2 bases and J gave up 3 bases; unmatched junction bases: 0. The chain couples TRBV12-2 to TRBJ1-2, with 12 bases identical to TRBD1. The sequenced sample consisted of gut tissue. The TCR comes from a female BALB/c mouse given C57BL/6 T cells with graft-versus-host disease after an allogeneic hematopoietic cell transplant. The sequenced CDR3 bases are TGTGCCAGCTCTCGGGACAGGGGGCACTCCGACTACACC. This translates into CASSRDRGHSDYT. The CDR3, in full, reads CASSRDRGHSDYTF.